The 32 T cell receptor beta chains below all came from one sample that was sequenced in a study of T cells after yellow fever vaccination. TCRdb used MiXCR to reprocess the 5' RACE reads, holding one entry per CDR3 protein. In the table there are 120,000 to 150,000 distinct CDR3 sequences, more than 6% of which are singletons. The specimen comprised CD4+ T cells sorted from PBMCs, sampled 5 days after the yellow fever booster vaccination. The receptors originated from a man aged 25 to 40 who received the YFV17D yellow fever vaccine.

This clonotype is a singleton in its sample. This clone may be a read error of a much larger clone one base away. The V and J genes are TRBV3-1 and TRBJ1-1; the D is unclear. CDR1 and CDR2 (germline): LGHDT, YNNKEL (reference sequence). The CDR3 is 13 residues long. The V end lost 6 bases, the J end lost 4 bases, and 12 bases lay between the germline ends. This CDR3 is CASRLNISTEAFF. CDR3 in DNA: TGTGCCAGCAGGCTCAACATCTCCACTGAAGCTTTCTTT.

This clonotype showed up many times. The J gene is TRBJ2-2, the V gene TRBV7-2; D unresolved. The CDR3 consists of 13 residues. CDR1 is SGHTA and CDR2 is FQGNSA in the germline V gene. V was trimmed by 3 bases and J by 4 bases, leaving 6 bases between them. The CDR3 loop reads CASSFGGTGELFF. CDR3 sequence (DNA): TGTGCCAGCAGCTTTGGCGGCACCGGGGAGCTGTTTTTT.

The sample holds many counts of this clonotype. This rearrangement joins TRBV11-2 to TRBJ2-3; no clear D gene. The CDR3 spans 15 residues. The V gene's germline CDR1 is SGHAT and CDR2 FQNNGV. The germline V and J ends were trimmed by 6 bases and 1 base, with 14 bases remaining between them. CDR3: CASRYSSGRTDTQYF. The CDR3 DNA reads TGTGCCAGCAGATATTCTAGTGGCCGCACAGATACGCAGTATTTT.

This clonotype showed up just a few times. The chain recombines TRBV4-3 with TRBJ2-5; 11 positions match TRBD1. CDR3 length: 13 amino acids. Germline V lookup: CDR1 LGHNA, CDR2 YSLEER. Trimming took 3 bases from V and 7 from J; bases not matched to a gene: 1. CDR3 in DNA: TGCGCCAGCAGCCAGGGACAGGGGGGGACCCAGTACTTC. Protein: CASSQGQGGTQYF.

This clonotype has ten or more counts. CDR3 sequence (DNA): TGTGCCAGCAGCTTAACGTCGAACACCGTGCAGTTCTTC. It encodes CASSLTSNTVQFF. The chain has TRBV7-3 and TRBJ2-1, with D unclear. Trimming took 0 bases from V and 12 from J, leaving 12 bases between them. This CDR3 has 13 amino acids. Germline CDR1 is SGHTA and CDR2 is FQGTGA.

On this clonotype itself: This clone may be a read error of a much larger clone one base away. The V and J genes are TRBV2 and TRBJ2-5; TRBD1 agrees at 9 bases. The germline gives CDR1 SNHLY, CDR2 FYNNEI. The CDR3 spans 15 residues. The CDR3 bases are TGTGCCAGCAAGCCGGGACAGGGTGGAGGAGAGACCCAGCACTTC. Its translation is CASKPGQGGGETQHF.

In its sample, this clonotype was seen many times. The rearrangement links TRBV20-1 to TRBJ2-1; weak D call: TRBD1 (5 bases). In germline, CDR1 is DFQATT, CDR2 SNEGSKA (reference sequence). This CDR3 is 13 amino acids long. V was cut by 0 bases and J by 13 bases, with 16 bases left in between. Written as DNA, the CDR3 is TGCAGTGCTAGAGATGCTAGACGGCAGGGACAGTTCTTC. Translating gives CSARDARRQGQFF.

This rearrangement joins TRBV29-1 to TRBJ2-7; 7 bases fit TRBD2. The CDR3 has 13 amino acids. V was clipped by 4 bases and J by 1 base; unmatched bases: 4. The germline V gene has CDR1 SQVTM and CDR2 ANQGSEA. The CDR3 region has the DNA TGCAGCGTTGCCCCTAGCGGATCCTACGAGCAGTACTTC. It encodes CSVAPSGSYEQYF.

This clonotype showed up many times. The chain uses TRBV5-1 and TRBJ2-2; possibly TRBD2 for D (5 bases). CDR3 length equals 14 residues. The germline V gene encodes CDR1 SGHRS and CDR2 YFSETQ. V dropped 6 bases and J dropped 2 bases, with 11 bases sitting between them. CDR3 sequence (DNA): TGCGCCAGCACGAGGGAGATAAACACCGGGGAGCTGTTTTTT. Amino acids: CASTREINTGELFF. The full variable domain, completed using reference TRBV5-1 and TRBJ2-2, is KAGVTQTPRYLIKTRGQQVTLSCSPISGHRSVSWYQQTPGQGLQFLFEYFSETQRNKGNFPGRFSGRQFSNSRSEMNVSTLELGDSALYLCASTREINTGELFFGEGSRLTVL.

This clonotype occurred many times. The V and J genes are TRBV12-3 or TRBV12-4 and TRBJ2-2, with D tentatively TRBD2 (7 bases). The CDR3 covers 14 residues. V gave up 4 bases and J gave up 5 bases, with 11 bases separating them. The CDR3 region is CASSWGGETGELFF. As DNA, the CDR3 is TGTGCCAGCAGTTGGGGGGGCGAGACCGGGGAGCTGTTTTTT.

The CDR3 DNA follows: TGCTGCGCTAGCAGGCTCGGGAGGGAGTACAATGAGCAGTTCTTC. Amino acids: CCASRLGREYNEQFF. This chain connects TRBV20-1 to TRBJ2-1; 8 nucleotides match TRBD2. CDR3 length: 15 residues. Germline assignment: CDR1 DFQATT and CDR2 SNEGSKA (reference sequence).

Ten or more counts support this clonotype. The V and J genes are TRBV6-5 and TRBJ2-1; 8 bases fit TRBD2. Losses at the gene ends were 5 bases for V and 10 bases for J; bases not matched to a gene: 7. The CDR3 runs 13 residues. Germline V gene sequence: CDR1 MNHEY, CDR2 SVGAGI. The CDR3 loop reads CASSLPGGREQFF. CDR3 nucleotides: TGTGCCAGCAGTCTACCGGGGGGGCGGGAGCAGTTCTTC.

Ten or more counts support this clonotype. The CDR3 protein is CASSSGQGVEAFF. CDR3 DNA: TGTGCCAGCAGCTCGGGGCAGGGGGTAGAAGCTTTCTTT. V usage is TRBV7-8 and J usage is TRBJ1-1; 7 nucleotides align to TRBD1. CDR3 length: 13 amino acids. Trimming removed 4 bases from V and 8 bases from J; junction bases left unmatched: 7. Germline CDR1 and CDR2: SGHVS and FQNEAQ. Full variable domain (outside the CDR3, taken from reference TRBV7-8 and TRBJ1-1): GAGVSQSPRYKVAKRGQDVALRCDPISGHVSLFWYQQALGQGPEFLTYFQNEAQLDKSGLPSDRFFAERPEGSVSTLKIQRTQQEDSAVYLCASSSGQGVEAFFGQGTRLTVV.

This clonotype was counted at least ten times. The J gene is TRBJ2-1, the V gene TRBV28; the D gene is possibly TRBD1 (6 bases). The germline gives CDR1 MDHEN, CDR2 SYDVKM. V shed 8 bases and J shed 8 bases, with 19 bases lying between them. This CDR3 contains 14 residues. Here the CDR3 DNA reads TGTGCCAGCGGATATAAACAGGGTTTGGATGAGCAGTTCTTC. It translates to CASGYKQGLDEQFF.

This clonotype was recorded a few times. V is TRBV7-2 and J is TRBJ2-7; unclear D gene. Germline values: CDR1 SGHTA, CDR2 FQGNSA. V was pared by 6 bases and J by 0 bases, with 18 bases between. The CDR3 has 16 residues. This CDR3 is CASSRASSTISYEQYF. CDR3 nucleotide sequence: TGTGCCAGCAGTCGAGCCAGTTCGACGATCTCCTACGAGCAGTACTTC.

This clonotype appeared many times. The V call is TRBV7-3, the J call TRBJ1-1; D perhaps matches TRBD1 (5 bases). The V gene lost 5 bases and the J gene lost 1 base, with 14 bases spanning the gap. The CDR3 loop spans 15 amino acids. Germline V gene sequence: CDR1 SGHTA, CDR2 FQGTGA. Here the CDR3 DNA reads TGTGCCAGCAGCCTGGTACGGGGGAGGAACACTGAAGCTTTCTTT. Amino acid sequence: CASSLVRGRNTEAFF.

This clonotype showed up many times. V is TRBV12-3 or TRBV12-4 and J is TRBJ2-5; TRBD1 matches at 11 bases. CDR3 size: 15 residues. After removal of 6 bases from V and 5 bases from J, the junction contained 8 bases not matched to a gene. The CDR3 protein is CASSQGQGAYETQYF. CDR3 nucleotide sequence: TGTGCCAGCAGCCAAGGACAGGGGGCGTATGAGACCCAGTACTTC.

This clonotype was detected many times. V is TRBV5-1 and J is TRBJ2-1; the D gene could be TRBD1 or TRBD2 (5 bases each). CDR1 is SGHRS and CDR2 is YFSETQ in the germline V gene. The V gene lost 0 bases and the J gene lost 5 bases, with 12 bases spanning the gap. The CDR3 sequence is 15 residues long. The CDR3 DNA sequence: TGCGCCAGCAGCTTGGCCAGGGAGACCGACAATGAGCAGTTCTTC. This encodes CASSLARETDNEQFF. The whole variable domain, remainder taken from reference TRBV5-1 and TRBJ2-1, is KAGVTQTPRYLIKTRGQQVTLSCSPISGHRSVSWYQQTPGQGLQFLFEYFSETQRNKGNFPGRFSGRQFSNSRSEMNVSTLELGDSALYLCASSLARETDNEQFFGPGTRLTVL.

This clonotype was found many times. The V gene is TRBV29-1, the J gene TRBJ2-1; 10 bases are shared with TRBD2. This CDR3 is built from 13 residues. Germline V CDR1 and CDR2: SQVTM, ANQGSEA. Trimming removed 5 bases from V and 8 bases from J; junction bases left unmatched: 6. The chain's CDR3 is CSVRLAGAHEQFF. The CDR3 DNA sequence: TGCAGCGTTCGGCTAGCGGGAGCCCATGAGCAGTTCTTC.

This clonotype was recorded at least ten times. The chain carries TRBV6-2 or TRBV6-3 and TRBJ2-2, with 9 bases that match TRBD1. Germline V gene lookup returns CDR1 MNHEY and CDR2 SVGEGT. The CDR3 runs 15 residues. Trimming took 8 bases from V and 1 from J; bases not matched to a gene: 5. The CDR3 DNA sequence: TGTGCCAGCCGCGGACAGGGGAGGAACACCGGGGAGCTGTTTTTT. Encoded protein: CASRGQGRNTGELFF.

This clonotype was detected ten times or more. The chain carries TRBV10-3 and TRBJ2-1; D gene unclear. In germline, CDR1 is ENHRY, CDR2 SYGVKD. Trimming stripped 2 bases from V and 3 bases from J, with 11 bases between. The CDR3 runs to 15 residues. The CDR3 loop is CAISEGLLNYNEQFF. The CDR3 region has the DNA TGTGCCATCAGTGAGGGGCTACTGAACTACAATGAGCAGTTCTTC.

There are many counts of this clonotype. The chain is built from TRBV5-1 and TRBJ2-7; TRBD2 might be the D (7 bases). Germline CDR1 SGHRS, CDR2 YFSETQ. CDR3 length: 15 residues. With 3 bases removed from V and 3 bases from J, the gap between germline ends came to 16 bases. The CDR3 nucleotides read TGCGCCAGCAGCTCTCGGGGGGCAGGGATCTACGAGCAGTACTTC. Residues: CASSSRGAGIYEQYF.

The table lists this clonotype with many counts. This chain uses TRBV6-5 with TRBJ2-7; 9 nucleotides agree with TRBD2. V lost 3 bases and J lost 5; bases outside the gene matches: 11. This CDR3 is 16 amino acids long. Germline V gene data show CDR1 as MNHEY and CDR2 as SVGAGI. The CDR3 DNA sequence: TGTGCCAGCAGTTATCGCCTTAATAGCGGGAGAAACGAGCAGTACTTC. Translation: CASSYRLNSGRNEQYF.

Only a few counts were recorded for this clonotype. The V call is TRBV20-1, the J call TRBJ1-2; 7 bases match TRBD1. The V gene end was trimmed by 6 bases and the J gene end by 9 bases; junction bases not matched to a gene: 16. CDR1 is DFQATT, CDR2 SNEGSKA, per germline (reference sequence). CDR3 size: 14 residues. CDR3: CSAANDRDAMSYTF. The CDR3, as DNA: TGCAGTGCCGCCAACGACAGGGACGCTATGAGCTACACCTTC.

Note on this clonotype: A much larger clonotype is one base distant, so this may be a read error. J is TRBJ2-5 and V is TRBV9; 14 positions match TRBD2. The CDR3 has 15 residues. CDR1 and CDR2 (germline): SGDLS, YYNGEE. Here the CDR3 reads CSSSRGLAGAETQYF. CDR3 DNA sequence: TGTTCCAGCAGCCGGGGACTAGCGGGAGCCGAGACCCAGTACTTC.

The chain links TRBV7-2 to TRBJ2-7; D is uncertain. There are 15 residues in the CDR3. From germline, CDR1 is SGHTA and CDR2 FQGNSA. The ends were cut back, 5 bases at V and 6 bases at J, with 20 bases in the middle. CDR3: CASSLGTGGIGEQYF. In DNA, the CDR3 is TGTGCCAGCAGCCTCGGAACCGGTGGTATAGGCGAGCAGTACTTC.

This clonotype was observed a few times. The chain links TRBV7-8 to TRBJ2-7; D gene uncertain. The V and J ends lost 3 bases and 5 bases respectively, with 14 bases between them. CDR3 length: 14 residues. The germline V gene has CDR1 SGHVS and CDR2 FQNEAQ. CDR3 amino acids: CASSLQTGPNEQYF. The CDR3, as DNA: TGTGCCAGCAGCTTGCAAACCGGGCCTAACGAGCAGTACTTC. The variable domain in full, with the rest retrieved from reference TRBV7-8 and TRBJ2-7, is GAGVSQSPRYKVAKRGQDVALRCDPISGHVSLFWYQQALGQGPEFLTYFQNEAQLDKSGLPSDRFFAERPEGSVSTLKIQRTQQEDSAVYLCASSLQTGPNEQYFGPGTRLTVT.

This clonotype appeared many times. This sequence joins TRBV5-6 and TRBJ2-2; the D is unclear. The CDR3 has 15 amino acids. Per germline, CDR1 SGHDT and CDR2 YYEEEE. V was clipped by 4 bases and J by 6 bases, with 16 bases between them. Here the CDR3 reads CASSTGSPLAGELFF. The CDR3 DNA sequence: TGTGCCAGCAGCACCGGGTCTCCATTGGCCGGGGAGCTGTTTTTT.

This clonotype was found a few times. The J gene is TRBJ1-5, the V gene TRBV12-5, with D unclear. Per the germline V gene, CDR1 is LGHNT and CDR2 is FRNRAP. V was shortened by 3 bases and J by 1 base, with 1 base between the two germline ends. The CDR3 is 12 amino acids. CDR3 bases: TGTGCTAGTGGTTTCAGCAATCAGCCCCAGCATTTT. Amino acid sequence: CASGFSNQPQHF.

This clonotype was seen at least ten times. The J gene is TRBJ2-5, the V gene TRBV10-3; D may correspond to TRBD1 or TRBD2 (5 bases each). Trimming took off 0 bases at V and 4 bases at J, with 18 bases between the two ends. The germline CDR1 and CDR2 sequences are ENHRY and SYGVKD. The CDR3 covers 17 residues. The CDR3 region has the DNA TGTGCCATCAGTGAGTCGCCGGGGCGGGCAACCGGAGAGACCCAGTACTTC. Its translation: CAISESPGRATGETQYF.

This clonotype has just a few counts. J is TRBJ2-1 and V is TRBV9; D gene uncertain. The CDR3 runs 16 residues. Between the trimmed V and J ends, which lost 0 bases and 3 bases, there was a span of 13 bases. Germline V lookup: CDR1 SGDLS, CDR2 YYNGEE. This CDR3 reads CASSVDRRPIYNEQFF. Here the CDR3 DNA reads TGTGCCAGCAGCGTAGACAGAAGGCCGATCTACAATGAGCAGTTCTTC.

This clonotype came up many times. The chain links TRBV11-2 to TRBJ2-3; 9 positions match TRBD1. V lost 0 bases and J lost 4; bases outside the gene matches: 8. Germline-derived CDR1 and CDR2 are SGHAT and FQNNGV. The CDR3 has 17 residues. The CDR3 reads CASSLEGGTGLADTQYF. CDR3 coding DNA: TGTGCCAGCAGCTTAGAGGGGGGGACAGGGTTGGCAGATACGCAGTATTTT.